Presented here are 30 T cell receptor beta chains from one specimen sequenced in a study of T cells after yellow fever vaccination. TCRdb re-derived calls from the 5' RACE reads in MiXCR, one entry per CDR3 protein. The sample includes 500,000 to 650,000 distinct CDR3 sequences, about 12% seen only once; the top ten take 14% to 15%. Here the sequenced sample was PBMCs, taken on the day of the yellow fever booster vaccination. These receptors came from a man aged 30 to 39 who received the YFV17D yellow fever vaccine.

CDR3: CSALPGLAGRWEETQYF. The CDR3 coding sequence is TGCAGTGCCCTCCCCGGACTAGCGGGGCGTTGGGAAGAGACCCAGTACTTC. The chain couples TRBV20-1 to TRBJ2-5; 12 bases agree with TRBD2. Germline-derived CDR1 and CDR2 are DFQATT and SNEGSKA (reference sequence). The CDR3 extends over 17 amino acids. V gave up 6 bases and J gave up 3 bases; unmatched junction bases: 14.

This chain links TRBV24-1 with TRBJ2-1; no definite D call. This CDR3 is built from 11 residues. V gave up 9 bases and J gave up 6 bases, with 8 bases separating them. Germline CDR1 and CDR2: KGHDR and SFDVKD. CDR3 loop: CATSDFNEQFF. The CDR3 region has the DNA TGTGCCACCTCCGACTTCAATGAGCAGTTCTTC.

This clonotype was seen repeatedly, ten times or more. CDR3 in DNA: TGTGCCAGCAGCAATCCGGCCGGGACTAGTGACTACGAGCAGTACTTC. Translation gives CASSNPAGTSDYEQYF. The chain employs TRBV21-1 and TRBJ2-7; no DNA check was done on the table's D call, TRBD2. TRBV21-1 is shown as a pseudogene. The CDR3 contains 16 residues.

This chain links TRBV10-3 with TRBJ1-1, with D unresolved. The germline CDR1 and CDR2 sequences are ENHRY and SYGVKD. Between the trimmed V and J ends, which lost 8 bases and 5 bases, there was a span of 12 bases. The CDR3 has 12 residues. The CDR3 DNA reads as TGTGCCATCCATTCCGGGGAAACTGAAGCTTTCTTT. Translated: CAIHSGETEAFF.

This clonotype was detected a few times. The rearrangement joins TRBV4-2 to TRBJ2-5; no definite D call. With 0 bases removed from V and 0 bases from J, the gap between germline ends came to 8 bases. Germline lookup yields CDR1 LGHNA and CDR2 YNFKEQ. CDR3 size: 15 residues. Written as DNA, the CDR3 is TGTGCCAGCAGCCAAGATTCGCGGAACCAAGAGACCCAGTACTTC. Its protein product is CASSQDSRNQETQYF.

The CDR3 region has the DNA TGTGCCACCAGTGATCCGAGGGCGGAGAGCTCCTACGAGCAGTACTTC. Protein: CATSDPRAESSYEQYF. The chain employs TRBV24-1 and TRBJ2-7; maybe TRBD2 (5 bases). Germline V gene sequence: CDR1 KGHDR, CDR2 SFDVKD. The CDR3 has 16 amino acids. V shed 3 bases and J shed 0 bases, with 14 bases lying between them.

This rearrangement joins TRBV24-1 to TRBJ2-7, with D perhaps assigned TRBD1 or TRBD2 (5 bases each). Germline V CDR1 and CDR2: KGHDR, SFDVKD. The ends were cut back, 4 bases at V and 5 bases at J, with 14 bases in the middle. CDR3 length: 14 amino acids. This chain's CDR3 is CATSDRDGRDEQYF. The CDR3 DNA reads as TGTGCCACCAGTGACCGGGACGGACGAGACGAGCAGTACTTC.

The chain joins TRBV20-1 to TRBJ2-5, with 8 bases lining up with TRBD2. This CDR3 spans 13 amino acids. Trimming removed 6 bases from V and 4 bases from J; junction bases left unmatched: 7. CDR1 and CDR2 (germline): DFQATT, SNEGSKA (reference sequence). In DNA, the CDR3 is TGCAGTGCCTCCCCGGGAGGGAGAGAGACCCAGTACTTC. Its translation is CSASPGGRETQYF.

This clonotype was counted ten times or more. CDR3 protein: CAWSDTGGARETQYF. The CDR3 DNA reads as TGTGCCTGGAGTGACACAGGGGGGGCACGAGAGACCCAGTACTTC. This sequence joins TRBV30 and TRBJ2-5; maybe TRBD1 (8 bases). The V gene's germline CDR1 is GTSNPN and CDR2 SVGIG (reference sequence). CDR3 length: 15 residues. The V and J ends lost 1 base and 4 bases respectively, with 16 bases between them.

This clonotype showed up just a few times. This chain joins TRBV11-1 and TRBJ2-1; 8 bases fit TRBD2. The V gene's germline CDR1 is SGHAT and CDR2 FQDESV (reference sequence). V was pared by 5 bases and J by 10 bases, with 13 bases of the junction left unmatched. This CDR3 spans 15 amino acids. The CDR3 sequence is CASSPRSAGGEEQFF. The CDR3 DNA sequence: TGTGCCAGCAGCCCACGATCGGCGGGAGGAGAGGAGCAGTTCTTC.

This clonotype appeared a few times. The chain joins TRBV6-2 or TRBV6-3 to TRBJ2-1; the D gene could be TRBD1 or TRBD2 (6 bases each). CDR1 and CDR2 (germline): MNHEY, SVGEGT. V was clipped by 6 bases and J by 4 bases, with 22 bases between them. The CDR3 runs to 17 residues. For the CDR3, the DNA is TGTGCCAGCAGAACCACGACAGGCGACGGGGGTTACAATGAGCAGTTCTTC. Translating it yields CASRTTTGDGGYNEQFF.

In its sample, this clonotype was seen once. Written as DNA, the CDR3 is TGTGCCAGCAGCTTAAGACAGCTATCTGGGGCCAACGTCCTGACTTTC. This codes for CASSLRQLSGANVLTF. The chain is built from TRBV5-4 and TRBJ2-6, with a tentative D call TRBD1 (5 bases). Per the germline V gene, CDR1 is SGHNT and CDR2 is YYREEE (reference sequence). The CDR3 length is 16 residues. Trimming left V 2 bases short and J 1 base short, with 10 bases between. The whole variable domain, filled in from reference TRBV5-4 and TRBJ2-6, reads ETGVTQSPTHLIKTRGQQVTLRCSSQSGHNTVSWYQQALGQGPQFIFQYYREEENGRGNFPPRFSGLQFPNYSSELNVNALELDDSALYLCASSLRQLSGANVLTFGAGSRLTVL.

This clonotype occurred a few times. The chain joins TRBV20-1 to TRBJ2-1, with 7 bases that match TRBD2. The CDR3 runs 13 residues. CDR1 is DFQATT and CDR2 is SNEGSKA in the germline V gene (reference sequence). V trimming: 3 bases; J trimming: 6 bases; junction bases outside the gene matches: 5. CDR3 in DNA: TGCAGTGCTAGGGGTGGGACTACCAATGAGCAGTTCTTC. The encoded protein is CSARGGTTNEQFF.

This chain links TRBV23-1 with TRBJ2-2, with 7 bases aligning to TRBD2. TRBV23-1 is marked as an open reading frame, function uncertain. V shed 2 bases and J 3 bases; nucleotides not matched to a gene: 6. The length of the CDR3 is 16 residues. The CDR3 protein is CASSQPSGNDTGELFF. The CDR3 DNA is TGCGCCAGCAGTCAACCAAGCGGGAATGACACCGGGGAGCTGTTTTTT.

V is TRBV5-5 and J is TRBJ2-1; possibly TRBD2 for D (6 bases). V was pared by 0 bases and J by 4 bases, with 11 bases between. The CDR3 has 15 amino acids. CDR1 is SGHKS, CDR2 YYEKEE, per germline (reference sequence). The CDR3 DNA sequence: TGTGCCAGCAGCTTGGGGGGGGAGCGGTACAATGAGCAGTTCTTC. Translation: CASSLGGERYNEQFF.

This clonotype was detected a few times. The DNA of the CDR3 is TGCAGTGCTAGCCCCTATGACAGGGGAGGATACGAGCAGTACTTC. Protein: CSASPYDRGGYEQYF. This chain joins TRBV20-1 and TRBJ2-7, with TRBD1 matching over 8 bases. The CDR3 has 15 residues. CDR1 is DFQATT, CDR2 SNEGSKA, per germline (reference sequence). V gave up 3 bases and J gave up 4 bases; unmatched junction bases: 11.

The chain carries TRBV6-5 and TRBJ2-3; 9 nucleotides line up with TRBD2. CDR1 and CDR2 (germline): MNHEY, SVGAGI. With V trimmed by 2 bases and J by 3 bases, 12 bases remained unmatched. This CDR3 region has 18 residues. This CDR3 is CASSYRPVSGRGTDTQYF. CDR3 sequence (DNA): TGTGCCAGCAGTTACCGCCCCGTTAGCGGGAGAGGGACAGATACGCAGTATTTT.

This clonotype was counted a few times. The chain combines TRBV28 with TRBJ1-6; D possibly corresponds to TRBD1 (6 bases). V lost 7 bases, J lost 10 bases, and 20 bases lay in between. The germline V gene has CDR1 MDHEN and CDR2 SYDVKM. This CDR3 contains 15 residues. The DNA of the CDR3 is TGTGCCAGCACGGGGGCGGAGGGTGGGGAATCACCCCTCCACTTT. It encodes CASTGAEGGESPLHF.

The chain links TRBV20-1 to TRBJ2-1, with a possible D match to TRBD2 (6 bases). Trimming cost V 0 bases and J 8 bases, with 26 bases left between them. This CDR3 is 18 amino acids long. CDR1 is DFQATT and CDR2 is SNEGSKA in the germline V gene (reference sequence). This CDR3 is CSARDLSGAARPRDEQFF. CDR3 DNA: TGCAGTGCTAGAGATCTTAGCGGCGCCGCTAGGCCGAGGGATGAGCAGTTCTTC.

This clonotype was detected a few times. V gene TRBV6-5 combines with J gene TRBJ2-7, with 15 bases lining up with TRBD2. The germline V gene has CDR1 MNHEY and CDR2 SVGAGI. The CDR3 spans 19 residues. J was trimmed by 2 bases and V by 4 bases; bases with no gene match: 12. The CDR3 region has the DNA TGTGCCAGCAGTTTGGTGGGGACTAGCGGGAGGACCTTAACCTACGAGCAGTACTTC. Amino acid sequence: CASSLVGTSGRTLTYEQYF.

This chain uses TRBV19 with TRBJ2-1; 8 bases fit TRBD2. Looked up from germline, CDR1 is LNHDA and CDR2 is SQIVND (reference sequence). V trimming: 9 bases; J trimming: 5 bases; junction bases outside the gene matches: 6. The CDR3 length is 13 residues. The CDR3 DNA is TGTGCCAGCGGGAGGGTGGTGGACAATGAGCAGTTCTTC. Residues: CASGRVVDNEQFF.

This clonotype was seen a handful of times. J is TRBJ2-7 and V is TRBV20-1, with D uncertain. Germline lookup yields CDR1 DFQATT and CDR2 SNEGSKA (reference sequence). With 6 bases removed from V and 1 base from J, the gap between germline ends came to 13 bases. The CDR3 runs to 13 residues. The CDR3 reads CSAAWSRSYEQYF. The CDR3 DNA follows: TGCAGTGCAGCGTGGAGTAGGTCCTACGAGCAGTACTTC.

This clonotype was observed a handful of times. The genes are TRBV29-1 and TRBJ2-1; 7 bases line up with TRBD1. CDR3 length equals 15 residues. The V segment lost 6 bases and the J segment 3 bases; nucleotides outside the gene matches: 11. Germline-derived CDR1 and CDR2 are SQVTM and ANQGSEA. CDR3 loop: CSVRGGMAFYNEQFF. The CDR3 nucleotides read TGCAGCGTCCGAGGGGGCATGGCCTTCTACAATGAGCAGTTCTTC.

This clonotype was recorded at least ten times. V and J are TRBV4-3 and TRBJ2-1; D possibly corresponds to TRBD1 (5 bases). The CDR3 length is 16 residues. CDR1 and CDR2 from the germline V gene are LGHNA and YSLEER. V was pared by 1 base and J by 0 bases, with 10 bases between. The CDR3 DNA reads TGCGCCAGCAGCCAAGTTGACAGCAGCTCCTACAATGAGCAGTTCTTC. It translates to CASSQVDSSSYNEQFF.

This clonotype was counted only a few times. The chain employs TRBV27 and TRBJ2-3; D is uncertain. The CDR3 has 15 residues. The germline V gene has CDR1 MNHEY and CDR2 SMNVEV (reference sequence). The V gene lost 6 bases and the J gene lost 1 base, with 14 bases spanning the gap. The CDR3 DNA sequence: TGTGCCAGCAGCCTTGGACCCACCGGCACAGATACGCAGTATTTT. It specifies CASSLGPTGTDTQYF.

V usage is TRBV25-1 and J usage is TRBJ1-1, with D hard to call. Germline CDR1 and CDR2: MGHDK and SYGVNS. The CDR3 length is 13 residues. Trimming took off 7 bases at V and 3 bases at J, with 12 bases between the two ends. The CDR3 coding sequence is TGTGCCAGCAAGGAACAGCCGTACACTGAAGCTTTCTTT. This codes for CASKEQPYTEAFF.

The rearrangement uses TRBV9 and TRBJ1-3; D ambiguous. V gave up 3 bases and J gave up 11 bases, with 9 bases separating them. The germline CDR1 and CDR2 sequences are SGDLS and YYNGEE. The CDR3 contains 11 residues. As DNA, the CDR3 is TGTGCCAGCAGCGACCGGGCCGCCATATATTTT. Its protein is CASSDRAAIYF.

The sample holds many counts of this clonotype. The chain employs TRBV29-1 and TRBJ2-2; TRBD2 is a possible D gene (6 bases). The CDR3 is made up of 12 amino acids. Germline loops: CDR1 SQVTM, CDR2 ANQGSEA. CDR3 sequence (DNA): TGCAGTGGGGAGGAGGACACCGGGGAGCTGTTTTTT. Translating it yields CSGEEDTGELFF.

V gene TRBV5-1 combines with J gene TRBJ2-7, with D possibly matching TRBD2 (6 bases). V shed 0 bases and J shed 2 bases, with 18 bases lying between them. The CDR3 covers 17 residues. From germline, CDR1 is SGHRS and CDR2 YFSETQ. The CDR3, as DNA: TGCGCCAGCAGCTTGGCCGGAGTGGCGGGAAGGCCCTACGAGCAGTACTTC. Protein sequence: CASSLAGVAGRPYEQYF.

This clonotype was observed a few times. The rearrangement joins TRBV30 to TRBJ1-5; 10 positions agree with TRBD1. This CDR3 spans 14 amino acids. V lost 5 bases, J lost 6 bases, and 7 bases stayed unmatched. Germline CDR1 is GTSNPN and CDR2 is SVGIG (reference sequence). CDR3 nucleotides: TGTGCCTGGGCATTCGGGACAGGGGCTCAGCCCCAGCATTTT. Translated: CAWAFGTGAQPQHF.